These 10 T cell receptor beta chains were all obtained from the same sample, sequenced in a study of blood T cell repertoires in COVID-19. The protocol was immunoSEQ multiplex PCR, while the TCRdb copy is restricted to in-frame clones and leaves out a portion. The sample consists of about 250,000 clones, over 80% of them appearing once. The source material was peripheral blood. The source of these receptors is a woman between 55 and 75 years old with active or convalescent COVID-19.

The rearrangement links TRBV10-2 to TRBJ2-3; D call uncertain. The V gene lost 0 bases and the J gene lost 3 bases, with 7 bases spanning the gap. Germline loops: CDR1 WSHSY, CDR2 SAAADI. The CDR3 length is 14 residues. CDR3 residues: CASSESSRTDTQYF. The CDR3 nucleotides read TGCGCCAGCAGTGAGTCGTCCAGAACAGATACGCAGTATTTT.

CDR3 coding DNA: TGTGCCAGCACCCCGCAGGGATATGGCTACACCTTC. Translated, it gives CASTPQGYGYTF. V is TRBV7-9 and J is TRBJ1-2; D might be TRBD1 (5 bases). Germline V CDR1 and CDR2: SEHNR, FQNEAQ (reference sequence). With 7 bases removed from V and 5 bases from J, the gap between germline ends came to 11 bases. CDR3 size: 12 residues.

A remark on this clone: This sample also contains other DNA sequences that code for the same CDR3. The chain employs TRBV5-6 and TRBJ1-3; D remains ambiguous. There are 15 residues in the CDR3. Trimming shortened V by 1 base and J by 0 bases, and 8 bases separated the two germline ends. Germline V CDR1 and CDR2: SGHDT, YYEEEE. The CDR3 region is CASSLWANSGNTIYF. In DNA form, the CDR3 reads TGTGCCAGCAGCTTGTGGGCAAACTCTGGAAACACCATATATTTT.

This clone has a single count. This chain links TRBV19 with TRBJ2-1, with 9 bases aligning to TRBD2. With 10 bases clipped from V and 4 bases from J, the junction kept 8 bases outside the gene matches. This CDR3 contains 14 residues. CDR1 LNHDA and CDR2 SQIVND come from the germline V gene (reference sequence). CDR3 in DNA: TGTGCCACCTCGACTAGCGGACCGTACAATGAGCAGTTCTTC. Encoded protein: CATSTSGPYNEQFF.

The chain employs TRBV3-1 (or the pseudogene TRBV3-2) and TRBJ1-6; D ambiguous. Trimming took 0 bases from V and 7 from J, leaving 7 bases between them. Germline V CDR1 and CDR2: LGHDT, YNNKEL (reference sequence). The CDR3 loop spans 14 amino acids. CDR3 region: CASSQEVRNSPLHF. CDR3 sequence (DNA): TGTGCCAGCAGCCAAGAGGTCAGGAATTCACCCCTCCACTTT.

The gene calls are TRBV27 and TRBJ2-3; weak D call: TRBD2 (6 bases). Trimming took off 2 bases at V and 7 bases at J, with 13 bases between the two ends. The germline V gene has CDR1 MNHEY and CDR2 SMNVEV (reference sequence). This CDR3 has 14 residues. The CDR3 here is CASSLPGEVNTQYF. CDR3 in DNA: TGTGCCAGCAGTTTACCGGGAGAGGTGAATACGCAGTATTTT.

This chain uses TRBV6-1 with TRBJ1-4; D gene unclear. V lost 1 base and J 2 bases, leaving 8 bases between the germline ends. This CDR3 contains 15 residues. The V gene's germline CDR1 is MNHNS and CDR2 SASEGT. CDR3 protein: CASSEGPGTNEKLFF. The CDR3 nucleotides read TGTGCCAGCAGTGAAGGGCCCGGGACTAATGAAAAACTGTTTTTT.

This chain joins TRBV5-4 and TRBJ1-2; TRBD1 agrees at 7 bases. Germline trimming cut 5 bases from V and 2 bases from J; bases unmatched to any gene: 9. Germline V gene data show CDR1 as SGHNT and CDR2 as YYREEE (reference sequence). There are 15 residues in the CDR3. In DNA, the CDR3 is TGTGCCAGCAGACCTAGACAGGGAGTGAACTATGGCTACACCTTC. Its translation: CASRPRQGVNYGYTF.

This clone was seen only a few times. Other nucleotide sequences in the sample specify the same CDR3. The genes are TRBV7-8 and TRBJ2-5; tentatively, D is TRBD2 (5 bases). In germline, CDR1 is SGHVS, CDR2 FQNEAQ. The CDR3 extends over 13 amino acids. V lost 4 bases, J lost 5 bases, and 11 bases lay in between. The CDR3 protein is CASSSGERETQYF. CDR3 DNA: TGTGCCAGCAGCTCCGGGGAGCGCGAGACCCAGTACTTC.

The gene calls are TRBV2 and TRBJ1-5, with D maybe TRBD1 (5 bases). The V end lost 6 bases, the J end lost 0 bases, and 9 bases lay between the germline ends. This CDR3 has 14 amino acids. The germline gives CDR1 SNHLY, CDR2 FYNNEI. CDR3: CASRGTYSNQPQHF. In DNA, the CDR3 is TGTGCCAGCAGGGGGACTTATAGCAATCAGCCCCAGCATTTT. Drawing the rest from reference TRBV2 and TRBJ1-5, the complete variable domain is EPEVTQTPSHQVTQMGQEVILRCVPISNHLYFYWYRQILGQKVEFLVSFYNNEISEKSEIFDDQFSVERPDGSNFTLKIRSTKLEDSAMYFCASRGTYSNQPQHFGDGTRLSIL.